This T cell receptor beta chain appears in the sequencing data of a study of T cell responses to AZD1222 COVID-19 vaccine. Study findings and constraints: Only 5 to 7 AZD1222 recipients tested seropositive at baseline.

This clone occurred once. What it recognizes is unknown. Looked up from germline, CDR1 is SGHTA and CDR2 is FQGNSA. V lost 4 bases to trimming and J lost 2 bases; unmatched junction nucleotides: 4. The CDR3 loop spans 15 amino acids. This table comes from immunoSEQ multiplex PCR, and its TCRdb copy is limited to in-frame clones, with some not included. This repertoire shows about 85,000 clones, roughly 90% found once; its top ten account for approximately 7%. This chain links TRBV7-2 with TRBJ2-1; 8 positions match TRBD1. The receptor's source is an adult in good health. The material sequenced was peripheral blood, taken on day 0 of AZD1222 vaccination. CDR3 in DNA: TGTGCCAGCAGCTCCGACAGGGGAACCTACAATGAGCAGTTCTTC. Residues: CASSSDRGTYNEQFF.